The present T cell receptor (beta chain) was sequenced within a study of shared clonotypes between healthy human individuals. Germline V gives CDR1 LGHNA, CDR2 YNFKEQ. Trimming removed 0 bases from V and 3 bases from J, with 9 bases in between. CDR3 size: 15 residues. Sequencing was performed with immunoSEQ multiplex PCR; in TCRdb, only in-frame clones are kept and a portion is missing. The sample consists of 950,000 to 1,300,000 clones, around 75% of them appearing once. The origin of this receptor is a man between 18 and 35 years old in good health. This chain links TRBV4-2 with TRBJ1-3; D is undetermined. The sequenced sample consisted of memory CD4+ T cells sorted from blood. This sample's subset: CD45RA-negative fraction. CDR3 protein: CASSQEGSRGNTIYF. The CDR3 region has the DNA TGTGCCAGCAGCCAAGAAGGCAGTCGTGGAAACACCATATATTTT.